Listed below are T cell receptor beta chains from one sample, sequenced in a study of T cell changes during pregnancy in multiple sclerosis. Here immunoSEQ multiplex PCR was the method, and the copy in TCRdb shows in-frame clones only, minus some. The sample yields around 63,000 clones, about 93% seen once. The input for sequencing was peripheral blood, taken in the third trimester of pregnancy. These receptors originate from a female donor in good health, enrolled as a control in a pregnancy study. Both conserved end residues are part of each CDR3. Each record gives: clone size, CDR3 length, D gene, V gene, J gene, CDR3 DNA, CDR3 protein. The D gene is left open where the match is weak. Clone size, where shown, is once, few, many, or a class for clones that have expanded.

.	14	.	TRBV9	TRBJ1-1	TGTGCCAGCAATGGTGGTCGCAGGGGCACTGAAGCTTTCTTT	CASNGGRRGTEAFF
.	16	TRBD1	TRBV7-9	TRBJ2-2	TGTGCCAGCAGCTCGTGGGACAGGGGGCGCGGCGGGGAGCTGTTTTTT	CASSSWDRGRGGELFF
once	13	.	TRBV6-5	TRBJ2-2	TGTGCCAGCAGTTTCTCATTAACCGGGGAGCTGTTTTTT	CASSFSLTGELFF
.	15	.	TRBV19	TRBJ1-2	TGTGCCAGTAGTATACGGACAGCCCCTAACTATGGCTACACCTTC	CASSIRTAPNYGYTF
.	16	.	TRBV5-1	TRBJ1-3	TGCGCCAGCAGCTTGGACTACGCCATCTCTGGAAACACCATATATTTT	CASSLDYAISGNTIYF
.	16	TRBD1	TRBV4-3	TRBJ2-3	TGCGCCAGCAGCCAGGCCGGGACAGGGGTCCTTGGCACGCAGTATTTT	CASSQAGTGVLGTQYF
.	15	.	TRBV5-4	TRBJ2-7	TGTGCCAGCAGCCCAACCGCTAGCACCTCCTACGAGCAGTACTTC	CASSPTASTSYEQYF
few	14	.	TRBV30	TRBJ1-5	TGTGCCTGGAGCCTAGGTTATAGCAATCAGCCCCAGCATTTT	CAWSLGYSNQPQHF
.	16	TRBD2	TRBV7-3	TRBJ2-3	TGTGCCAGCAGCCCGGGGACTAGCGGGAGAGCGGAAACGCAGTATTTT	CASSPGTSGRAETQYF
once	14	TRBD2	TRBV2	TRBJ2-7	TGTGCCAGCTGGACTAGCGGGACGACATACGAGCAGTACTTC	CASWTSGTTYEQYF
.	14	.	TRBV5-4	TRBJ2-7	TGTGCCAGCAGCCTTGACAGGACAACCTACGAGCAGTACTTC	CASSLDRTTYEQYF
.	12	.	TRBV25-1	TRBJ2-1	TGTGCCAGCAGGACTGCGAGCAATGAGCAGTTCTTC	CASRTASNEQFF
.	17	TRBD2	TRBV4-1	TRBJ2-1	TGCGCCAGCAGGGGACTAGCGGGAGGACTCGTTGAGGGTGAGCAGTTCTTC	CASRGLAGGLVEGEQFF
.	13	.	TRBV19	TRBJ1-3	TGTGCCAGTAGTATAGATCCGAGGAACACCATATATTTT	CASSIDPRNTIYF
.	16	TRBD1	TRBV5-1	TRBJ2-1	TGCGCCAGCAGCTTGTACCCGGGACAGGGGTATAATGAGCAGTTCTTC	CASSLYPGQGYNEQFF
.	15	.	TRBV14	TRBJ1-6	TGTGCCAGCAGCCCGACCTATGGGGGCGATTCACCCCTCCACTTT	CASSPTYGGDSPLHF
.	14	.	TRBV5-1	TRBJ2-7	TGCGCCAGCAGCTTGGCGGGAACCACCTACGAGCAGTACTTC	CASSLAGTTYEQYF
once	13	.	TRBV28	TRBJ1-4	TGTGCCAGCACTCTCGGGACAAGTGAAAAACTGTTTTTT	CASTLGTSEKLFF
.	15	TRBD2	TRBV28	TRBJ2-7	TGTGCCAGCAGCCGAACTAGCGGGAGCCCCAACGAGCAGTACTTC	CASSRTSGSPNEQYF
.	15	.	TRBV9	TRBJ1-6	TGTGCCAGCAGCGCCTCGGGGGGGTTTGGCTCACCCCTCCACTTT	CASSASGGFGSPLHF
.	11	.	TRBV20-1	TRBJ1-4	TGCAGTGCTAGAACTCAGGGTCTCCTGTTTTTT	CSARTQGLLFF
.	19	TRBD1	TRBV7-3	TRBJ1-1	TGTGCCAGCAGCTTAACGTCTGGTCCGACGGACAGGAGGAACACTGAAGCTTTCTTT	CASSLTSGPTDRRNTEAFF
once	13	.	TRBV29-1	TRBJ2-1	TGCAGCGTTGAGGCAGGCTCCTACAATGAGCAGTTCTTC	CSVEAGSYNEQFF
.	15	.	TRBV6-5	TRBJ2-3	TGTGCCAGCAGTTCCCGCGGGGACGGCACAGATACGCAGTATTTT	CASSSRGDGTDTQYF
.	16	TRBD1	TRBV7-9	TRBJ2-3	TGTGCCAGCAGCTTAACCGGGACAGCGAGCACAGATACGCAGTATTTT	CASSLTGTASTDTQYF
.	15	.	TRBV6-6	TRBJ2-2	TGTGCCAGCAGCCACTGGCGGCCGGGCACCGGGGAGCTGTTTTTT	CASSHWRPGTGELFF
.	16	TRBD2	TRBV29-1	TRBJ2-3	TGCAGCGTGGCTGGGACTAGCGGGGGGAGCACAGATACGCAGTATTTT	CSVAGTSGGSTDTQYF
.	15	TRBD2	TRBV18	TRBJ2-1	TGTGCCAGCTCACTTTTGACTAGCGGATACAATGAGCAGTTCTTC	CASSLLTSGYNEQFF
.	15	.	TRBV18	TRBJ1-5	TGTGCCAGCTCAGCCGGAGTTACGGGCAATCAGCCCCAGCATTTT	CASSAGVTGNQPQHF
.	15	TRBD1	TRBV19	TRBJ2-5	TGTGCCAGTAGTATAGGGGACAGAATCCGGGAGACCCAGTACTTC	CASSIGDRIRETQYF
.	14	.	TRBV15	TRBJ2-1	TGTGCCACCAAGATTTCGAGCTCCTACAATGAGCAGTTCTTC	CATKISSSYNEQFF
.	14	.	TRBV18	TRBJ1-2	TGTGCCAGCTCGACGGAGGGGCTGGGGTATGGCTACACCTTC	CASSTEGLGYGYTF
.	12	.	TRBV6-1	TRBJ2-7	TGTGCCAGCATCATCAATGTCTACGAGCAGTACTTC	CASIINVYEQYF
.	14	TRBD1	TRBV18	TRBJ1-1	TGTGCCAGCTCGCGCGGGACAGTCAACACTGAAGCTTTCTTT	CASSRGTVNTEAFF
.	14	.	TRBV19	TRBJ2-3	TGTGCCAGTAGTATAATGGGGGCGCCAGATACGCAGTATTTT	CASSIMGAPDTQYF
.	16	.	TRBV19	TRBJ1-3	TGTGCCAGTAGTGGTCGGGACACTCACGCTGGAAACACCATATATTTT	CASSGRDTHAGNTIYF
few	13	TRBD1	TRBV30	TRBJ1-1	TGTGCCAGACAGGGGGCGCGGGGCACTGAAGCTTTCTTT	CARQGARGTEAFF
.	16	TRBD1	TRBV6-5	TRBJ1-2	TGTGCCAGCAGTTTCCAAGGGGGACAGGGTACGCGCGGCTACACCTTC	CASSFQGGQGTRGYTF
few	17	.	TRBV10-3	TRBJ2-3	TGTGCCATCAGTGAGTCGGGGGGGCGGGGCCGCACAGATACGCAGTATTTT	CAISESGGRGRTDTQYF
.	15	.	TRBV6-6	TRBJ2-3	TGTGCCAGCAGGCCGAGCGGGCCTAGCACAGATACGCAGTATTTT	CASRPSGPSTDTQYF
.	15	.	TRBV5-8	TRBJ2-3	TGTGCCAACAGCTTGTCCGGCGGGAGCACAGATACGCAGTATTTT	CANSLSGGSTDTQYF
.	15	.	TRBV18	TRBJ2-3	TGTGCCAGCTCACCACCGAGTCAGGCCACAGATACGCAGTATTTT	CASSPPSQATDTQYF
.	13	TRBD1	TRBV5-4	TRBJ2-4	TGTGCCAGCAGCTTGGCAGGGGGCAACATTCAGTACTTC	CASSLAGGNIQYF
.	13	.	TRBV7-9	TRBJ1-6	TGTGCCAGCAGCTTTGACAGCCGTTCACCCCTCCACTTT	CASSFDSRSPLHF
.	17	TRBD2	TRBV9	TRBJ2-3	TGTGCCAGCAGCGTATTCGTAAGTGCGGGGGGGCGTGATACGCAGTATTTT	CASSVFVSAGGRDTQYF
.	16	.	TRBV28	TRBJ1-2	TGTGCCAGCAGTTCCCTTTTGGGACACGCTAACTATGGCTACACCTTC	CASSSLLGHANYGYTF
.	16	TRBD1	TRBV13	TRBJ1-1	TGTGCCAGCAGCTCTCGACAGGGTCGGGGGAACACTGAAGCTTTCTTT	CASSSRQGRGNTEAFF
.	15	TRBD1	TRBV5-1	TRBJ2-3	TGCGCCAGCAGCTCGGGACAGGGATTTTCAGATACGCAGTATTTT	CASSSGQGFSDTQYF
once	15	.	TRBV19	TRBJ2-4	TGTGCCAGTAGTCCCCGTTTCTTTGGCGGGACTATTCAGTACTTC	CASSPRFFGGTIQYF
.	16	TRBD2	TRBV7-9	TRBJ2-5	TGTGCCAGCAGCTCGAGACTAGCGGAGAGGGGAGAGACCCAGTACTTC	CASSSRLAERGETQYF
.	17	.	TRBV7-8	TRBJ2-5	TGTGCCAGCAGCCCCCTACCTCGCGGGCAGTTCCAAGAGACCCAGTACTTC	CASSPLPRGQFQETQYF
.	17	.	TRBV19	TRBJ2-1	TGTGCCAGTAGCATACCGGGACGGGGAGGCTCCTACAATGAGCAGTTCTTC	CASSIPGRGGSYNEQFF
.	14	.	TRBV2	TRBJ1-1	TGTGCCAGCAGTGAAGCGCTTAGAGGAACTGAAGCTTTCTTT	CASSEALRGTEAFF
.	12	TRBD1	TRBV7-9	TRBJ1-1	TGTGCCAGCAGCATGGACAGGGGGCGAGCTTTCTTT	CASSMDRGRAFF
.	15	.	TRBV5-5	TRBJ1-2	TGTGCCAGCAGCTTGGCACAGGCGAGGTACTATGGCTACACCTTC	CASSLAQARYYGYTF
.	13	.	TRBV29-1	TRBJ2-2	TGCAGCGTTGACAGGGAAGACACCGGGGAGCTGTTTTTT	CSVDREDTGELFF
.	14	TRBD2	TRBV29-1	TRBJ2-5	TGCAGCGTTGCCGGGACTAGCGGCCAAGAGACCCAGTACTTC	CSVAGTSGQETQYF
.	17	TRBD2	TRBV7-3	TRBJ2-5	TGTGCCAGCAGCTTAGGACTAGCGGGAGGTAGCGGAGAGACCCAGTACTTC	CASSLGLAGGSGETQYF